The 3 T cell receptor beta chains below all came from one sample that was sequenced in a study of T cells in Graves' hyperthyroidism and ophthalmopathy (dated 2019 in TCRdb). Library preparation employed multiplex PCR. The instrument given in TCRdb is Illumina HiSeq 2000. The TCR beta CDR3 regions were amplified from RNA transcripts. For the first round of RT-PCR on the TCR CDR3, the HTBI primer set was used together with the Qiagen OneStep RT-PCR kit. The raw public reads went through TCRdb reprocessing: fastp at Q25, MiXCR clone calling, in-frame beta chains kept. Rows merge per CDR3 protein into single entries with the most common DNA and genes. The sample yields around 580,000 distinct CDR3 sequences; about 43% were counted once. About 7.8% of the sample belongs to the ten largest clones. The sequencing input was peripheral blood or thyroid tissue (not recorded which). These receptors all stem from a woman younger than 35 with Graves' hyperthyroidism.

This clonotype has a count of ten or more. This rearrangement joins TRBV20-1 to TRBJ1-2, with D perhaps matching TRBD1 (6 bases). Germline V gene lookup returns CDR1 DFQATT and CDR2 SNEGSKA (reference sequence). Trimming left V 3 bases short and J 0 bases short, with 11 bases between. The CDR3 sequence is 14 residues long. The CDR3 sequence is CSASLDRTNYGYTF. DNA of the CDR3: TGCAGTGCTAGCCTGGACAGAACTAACTATGGCTACACCTTC.

This clonotype was seen a handful of times. The chain combines TRBV3-1 with TRBJ1-1; maybe TRBD1 (5 bases). The germline V and J ends were trimmed by 0 bases and 8 bases, with 16 bases remaining between them. CDR1 and CDR2 from the germline V gene are LGHDT and YNNKEL (reference sequence). The CDR3 runs 15 residues. The CDR3 nucleotides read TGTGCCAGCAGCCAAGAGTTGACAGACGCTGAAGAAGCTTTCTTT. Translating gives CASSQELTDAEEAFF.

This clonotype has a count of ten or more. CDR3 DNA: TGTGCCAGCAGTTATATTACCGGCAGGGGGCGAAATTCACCCCTCCACTTT. Its protein is CASSYITGRGRNSPLHF. The chain has TRBV6-5 and TRBJ1-6, with TRBD1 matching 8 bases. The junction had 11 bases not matched to a gene; V was cut back by 3 bases and J by 7 bases. This CDR3 contains 17 residues. In germline, CDR1 is MNHEY, CDR2 SVGAGI.